The 27 T cell receptor beta chains given below trace back to one sample, sequenced in a study of patients and donors after allogeneic stem cell transplantation. From the RT-PCR reads, TCRdb called clonotypes with MiXCR, one entry per CDR3 protein. The sample includes roughly 960,000 distinct CDR3 sequences, approximately 18% of them seen just once. The sequenced sample was blood, either unsorted or a sorted T cell fraction (not recorded which). The receptors derive from a human donor who was either an allogeneic HSCT recipient or a stem cell or donor lymphocyte infusion donor (not recorded which). It is not recorded whose cells these are; they may come from a transplant donor.

The rearrangement uses TRBV24-1 and TRBJ2-3, with D unresolved. The germline gives CDR1 KGHDR, CDR2 SFDVKD. The CDR3 has 13 residues. V was cut by 10 bases and J by 0 bases, with 10 bases left in between. The CDR3 here is CATRTSSTDTQYF. CDR3 DNA: TGTGCCACACGGACGTCTAGCACAGATACGCAGTATTTT.

This clonotype has only a few counts. V is TRBV25-1 and J is TRBJ2-3; a possible D gene is TRBD2 (6 bases). Trimming removed 6 bases at V and 1 base at J, with 14 bases between. Per germline, CDR1 MGHDK and CDR2 SYGVNS. The CDR3 spans 15 residues. The CDR3 coding sequence is TGTGCCAGCAGCGAAGGGAGGCGGGGCACAGATACGCAGTATTTT. This codes for CASSEGRRGTDTQYF. The entire variable domain, with the rest obtained from reference TRBV25-1 and TRBJ2-3, is as follows: EADIYQTPRYLVIGTGKKITLECSQTMGHDKMYWYQQDPGMELHLIHYSYGVNSTEKGDLSSESTVSRIRTEHFPLTLESARPSHTSQYLCASSEGRRGTDTQYFGPGTRLTVL.

V gene TRBV27 combines with J gene TRBJ2-1; unclear D gene. V lost 0 bases and J lost 2, with 8 bases in between. Germline V gene lookup returns CDR1 MNHEY and CDR2 SMNVEV (reference sequence). The length of the CDR3 is 15 residues. The DNA for the CDR3 is TGTGCCAGCAGTTTATCGAACTCCCCCTACAATGAGCAGTTCTTC. Its translation: CASSLSNSPYNEQFF.

The chain combines TRBV4-1 with TRBJ2-1; D perhaps matches TRBD2 (6 bases). Germline V gene lookup returns CDR1 MGHRA and CDR2 YSYEKL. V gave up 1 base and J gave up 6 bases, with 19 bases separating them. The CDR3 contains 17 residues. In DNA form, the CDR3 reads TGCGCCAGCAGCCAAGTCAGTGAGGTCGTGGGGGGCAATGAGCAGTTCTTC. Translation: CASSQVSEVVGGNEQFF.

The chain recombines TRBV7-8 with TRBJ2-1; no firm D call. The CDR3 loop spans 17 amino acids. The V gene lost 0 bases and the J gene lost 0 bases, with 12 bases spanning the gap. The germline gives CDR1 SGHVS, CDR2 FQNEAQ. The CDR3 spells CASSLAQGSNSYNEQFF. In DNA form, the CDR3 reads TGTGCCAGCAGCTTAGCGCAAGGATCAAACTCCTACAATGAGCAGTTCTTC.

The genes are TRBV20-1 and TRBJ1-1; D is possibly TRBD1 (5 bases). Trimming took off 0 bases at V and 6 bases at J, with 17 bases between the two ends. This CDR3 region has 15 residues. Germline V gene lookup returns CDR1 DFQATT and CDR2 SNEGSKA (reference sequence). The CDR3, as DNA: TGCAGTGCTAGAGATCGACGTACAGGCCCGGCTGAAGCTTTCTTT. Its translation: CSARDRRTGPAEAFF.

V usage is TRBV4-2 and J usage is TRBJ2-1; D perhaps matches TRBD1 (6 bases). Trimming cost V 1 base and J 0 bases, with 16 bases left between them. Germline V gene data show CDR1 as LGHNA and CDR2 as YNFKEQ. CDR3 size: 18 residues. CDR3 nucleotides: TGTGCCAGCAGCCAAGCGTTATCGAGAGGGGGCTCCTACAATGAGCAGTTCTTC. It codes for CASSQALSRGGSYNEQFF.

This clonotype has only a few counts. This chain connects TRBV5-1 to TRBJ2-3; TRBD2 aligns across 15 bases. The CDR3 covers 19 residues. V was pared by 3 bases and J by 0 bases, with 8 bases of the junction left unmatched. Germline CDR1 reads SGHRS; CDR2 reads YFSETQ. The CDR3 nucleotides are TGCGCCAGCAGCTCGGGACTAGCGGGGGGCAAACCAAGCACAGATACGCAGTATTTT. This translates into CASSSGLAGGKPSTDTQYF.

V and J are TRBV4-3 and TRBJ2-1; D possibly corresponds to TRBD2 (6 bases). V was pared by 0 bases and J by 7 bases, with 16 bases between. The CDR3 consists of 16 residues. The germline V gene encodes CDR1 LGHNA and CDR2 YSLEER. The CDR3 reads CASSQDSGRGWNEQFF. The CDR3 DNA follows: TGCGCCAGCAGCCAAGACTCGGGGCGGGGTTGGAATGAGCAGTTCTTC.

The rearrangement uses TRBV4-3 and TRBJ1-2; no definite D call. Trimming cost V 0 bases and J 2 bases, with 7 bases left between them. The CDR3 is 14 residues long. The V gene's germline CDR1 is LGHNA and CDR2 YSLEER. CDR3 in amino acids: CASSQEALNYGYTF. The CDR3 nucleotides are TGCGCCAGCAGCCAAGAAGCCTTAAACTATGGCTACACCTTC.

CDR3 amino acids: CASSRALGGPADTQYF. CDR3 DNA sequence: TGTGCCAGCTCACGGGCCTTAGGCGGGCCAGCAGATACGCAGTATTTT. This chain links TRBV18 with TRBJ2-3, with TRBD2 as a possible D gene (5 bases). Trimming shortened V by 4 bases and J by 4 bases, and 18 bases separated the two germline ends. Germline-derived CDR1 and CDR2 are KGHSH and LQKENI. CDR3 length: 16 amino acids.

The genes are TRBV14 and TRBJ2-7; TRBD2 aligns across 9 bases. V was clipped by 1 base and J by 2 bases; unmatched bases: 6. The germline V gene encodes CDR1 SGHDN and CDR2 FVKESK. The CDR3 is made up of 16 amino acids. CDR3 protein: CASSQGGSGGPYEQYF. The CDR3 DNA follows: TGTGCCAGCAGCCAAGGAGGTAGCGGGGGACCCTACGAGCAGTACTTC.

J is TRBJ1-6 and V is TRBV14; TRBD1 agrees at 7 bases. The CDR3 has 15 amino acids. With 4 bases clipped from V and 7 bases from J, the junction kept 7 bases outside the gene matches. CDR1 and CDR2 from the germline V gene are SGHDN and FVKESK. The CDR3 DNA sequence: TGTGCCAGCAGCCCAACCACAGGGGACAATTCACCCCTCCACTTT. It translates to CASSPTTGDNSPLHF. Variable domain in full (rest from reference TRBV14 and TRBJ1-6): EAGVTQFPSHSVIEKGQTVTLRCDPISGHDNLYWYRRVMGKEIKFLLHFVKESKQDESGMPNNRFLAERTGGTYSTLKVQPAELEDSGVYFCASSPTTGDNSPLHFGNGTRLTVT.

In its sample, this clonotype was seen a few times. The gene calls are TRBV12-3 or TRBV12-4 and TRBJ1-2; D unresolved. V shed 5 bases and J shed 0 bases, with 10 bases lying between them. This CDR3 is 14 amino acids long. The CDR3 DNA is TGTGCCAGCAGTCCCGAGCGGCCTAACTATGGCTACACCTTC. Its protein product is CASSPERPNYGYTF.

This sequence joins TRBV27 and TRBJ1-2; tentatively, D is TRBD1 (5 bases). This CDR3 spans 13 amino acids. Per germline, CDR1 MNHEY and CDR2 SMNVEV (reference sequence). V was pared by 8 bases and J by 8 bases, with 18 bases between. The CDR3 bases are TGTGCCAGCCGTCCGGCGGGGGTGGAGGGCTACACCTTC. Translation: CASRPAGVEGYTF.

The chain has TRBV7-8 and TRBJ2-2; 12 nucleotides match TRBD2. CDR3 length equals 18 residues. After removal of 1 base from V and 7 bases from J, the junction contained 10 bases not matched to a gene. Germline CDR1 is SGHVS and CDR2 is FQNEAQ. CDR3 residues: CASSLVTPSSGRDGELFF. The CDR3 coding sequence is TGTGCCAGCAGCTTAGTAACCCCTTCTAGCGGGAGGGACGGGGAGCTGTTTTTT.

The chain recombines TRBV6-1 with TRBJ2-2; 11 nucleotides agree with TRBD1. Trimming at V came to 5 bases and at J to 6 bases, leaving 8 bases not matched to a gene. The V gene's germline CDR1 is MNHNS and CDR2 SASEGT. The CDR3 sequence is 16 residues long. CDR3 in DNA: TGTGCCAGCAGTATGGCCGGGACAGGGGGAGCCGGGGAGCTGTTTTTT. As protein: CASSMAGTGGAGELFF.

This sequence joins TRBV5-1 and TRBJ1-2; a possible D gene is TRBD1 (6 bases). The CDR3 consists of 14 residues. Germline CDR1 is SGHRS and CDR2 is YFSETQ. V was clipped by 2 bases and J by 7 bases, with 15 bases between them. CDR3 nucleotide sequence: TGCGCCAGCAGCTTTCTCAGGGGATCATCTGGCTACACCTTC. The encoded protein is CASSFLRGSSGYTF.

The rearrangement joins TRBV3-1 to TRBJ2-7, with D possibly matching TRBD2 (5 bases). Germline V lookup: CDR1 LGHDT, CDR2 YNNKEL (reference sequence). The CDR3 spans 13 residues. V lost 5 bases and J lost 5, with 13 bases in between. The CDR3 loop reads CASSGRRVDEQYF. The CDR3 nucleotides are TGTGCCAGCAGCGGGAGAAGGGTGGACGAGCAGTACTTC.

This sequence joins TRBV24-1 and TRBJ1-2; D not certain. V was trimmed by 2 bases and J by 2 bases, leaving 11 bases between them. The CDR3 extends over 15 amino acids. Germline lookup yields CDR1 KGHDR and CDR2 SFDVKD. The chain's CDR3 is CATSDSIPGNYGYTF. CDR3 nucleotide sequence: TGTGCCACCAGTGATTCCATACCGGGCAACTATGGCTACACCTTC.

This clonotype turned up a few times. The J gene is TRBJ2-7, the V gene TRBV6-1; TRBD2 aligns across 10 bases. Trimming removed 7 bases from V and 2 bases from J; junction bases left unmatched: 11. Germline V gives CDR1 MNHNS, CDR2 SASEGT. The CDR3 loop spans 16 amino acids. The CDR3 is CASTPGKGTSAYEQYF. CDR3 coding DNA: TGTGCCAGCACCCCCGGTAAGGGGACTAGCGCCTACGAGCAGTACTTC.

This clonotype has at least ten counts. This sequence joins TRBV12-3 or TRBV12-4 and TRBJ2-1; perhaps TRBD2 as D (5 bases). Trimming took off 3 bases at V and 5 bases at J, with 14 bases between the two ends. This CDR3 spans 15 amino acids. The CDR3 nucleotides read TGTGCCAGCAGTTTTCAGACTACCTTGAACAATGAGCAGTTCTTC. Protein: CASSFQTTLNNEQFF.

The gene calls are TRBV24-1 and TRBJ1-5, with D possibly matching TRBD1 (6 bases). The germline V gene has CDR1 KGHDR and CDR2 SFDVKD. The CDR3 totals 14 residues. Trimming shortened V by 4 bases and J by 9 bases, and 15 bases separated the two germline ends. The chain's CDR3 is CATSEGGGFAPQHF. The CDR3, as DNA: TGTGCCACCAGTGAAGGAGGGGGTTTTGCGCCCCAGCATTTT.

V is TRBV30 and J is TRBJ2-1; TRBD2 matches at 9 bases. Germline lookup yields CDR1 GTSNPN and CDR2 SVGIG (reference sequence). There are 13 residues in the CDR3. Germline trimming cut 7 bases from V and 10 bases from J; bases unmatched to any gene: 11. The CDR3 DNA follows: TGTGCCTATCGTTTGCGGGGGGGCAGCGAGCAGTTCTTC. Its protein is CAYRLRGGSEQFF.

This clonotype was counted a few times. This chain connects TRBV20-1 to TRBJ1-1; D is unclear. The CDR3 extends over 15 amino acids. V shed 6 bases and J shed 0 bases, with 17 bases lying between them. Germline-derived CDR1 and CDR2 are DFQATT and SNEGSKA (reference sequence). The CDR3 reads CSAHRGRRVNTEAFF. CDR3 coding DNA: TGCAGTGCCCACCGGGGTCGCAGAGTGAACACTGAAGCTTTCTTT.

V and J are TRBV27 and TRBJ2-7; 7 positions agree with TRBD1. J gave up 2 bases and V 5 bases, and 12 bases lay outside the gene matches. The CDR3 covers 16 residues. Per germline, CDR1 MNHEY and CDR2 SMNVEV (reference sequence). CDR3 sequence: CASSLNPTGAPYEQYF. CDR3 DNA: TGTGCCAGCAGTCTCAATCCAACAGGGGCCCCCTACGAGCAGTACTTC.

This clonotype appeared a few times. This chain connects TRBV9 to TRBJ1-3; D unresolved. This CDR3 region has 14 residues. Trimming pared 4 bases from V and 2 bases from J, leaving 10 bases between. Germline V gives CDR1 SGDLS, CDR2 YYNGEE. Written as DNA, the CDR3 is TGTGCCAGCAGCCCCGGCGGGACTGGAAACACCATATATTTT. Translating gives CASSPGGTGNTIYF.